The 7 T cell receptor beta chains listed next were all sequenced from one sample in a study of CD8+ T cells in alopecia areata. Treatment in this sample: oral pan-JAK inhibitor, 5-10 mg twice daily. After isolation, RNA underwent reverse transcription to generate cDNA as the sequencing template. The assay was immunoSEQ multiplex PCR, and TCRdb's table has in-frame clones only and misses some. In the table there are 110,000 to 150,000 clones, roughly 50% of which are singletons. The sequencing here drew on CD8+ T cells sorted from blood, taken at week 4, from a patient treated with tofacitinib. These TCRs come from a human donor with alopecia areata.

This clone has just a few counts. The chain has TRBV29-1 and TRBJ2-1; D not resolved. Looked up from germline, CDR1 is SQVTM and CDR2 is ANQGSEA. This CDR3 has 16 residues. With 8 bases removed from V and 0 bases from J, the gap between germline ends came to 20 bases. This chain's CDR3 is CSTSSDVTSSYNEQFF. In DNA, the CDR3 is TGCAGCACCAGTTCGGACGTTACAAGCTCCTACAATGAGCAGTTCTTC.

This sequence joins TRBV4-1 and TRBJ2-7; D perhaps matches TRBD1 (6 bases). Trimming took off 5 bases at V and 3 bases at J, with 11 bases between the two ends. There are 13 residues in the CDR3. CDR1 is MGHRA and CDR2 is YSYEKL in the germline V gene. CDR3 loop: CASSDRTDYEQYF. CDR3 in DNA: TGCGCCAGCAGCGATAGGACAGACTACGAGCAGTACTTC.

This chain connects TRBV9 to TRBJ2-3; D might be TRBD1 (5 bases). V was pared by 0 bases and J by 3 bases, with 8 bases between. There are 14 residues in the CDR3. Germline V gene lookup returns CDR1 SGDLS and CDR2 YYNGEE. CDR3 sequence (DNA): TGTGCCAGCAGCGTAGGTACAGGAACAGATACGCAGTATTTT. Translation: CASSVGTGTDTQYF.

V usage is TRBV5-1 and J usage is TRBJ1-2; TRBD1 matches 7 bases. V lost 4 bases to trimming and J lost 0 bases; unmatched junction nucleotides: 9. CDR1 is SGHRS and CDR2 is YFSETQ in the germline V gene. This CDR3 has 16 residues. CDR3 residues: CASSNPTGLANYGYTF. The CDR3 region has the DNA TGCGCCAGCAGCAACCCGACAGGGCTAGCTAACTATGGCTACACCTTC.

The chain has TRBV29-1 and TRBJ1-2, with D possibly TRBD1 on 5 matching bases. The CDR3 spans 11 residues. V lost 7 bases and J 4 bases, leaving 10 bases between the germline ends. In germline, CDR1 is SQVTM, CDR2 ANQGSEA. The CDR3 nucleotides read TGCAGCGCGACAGAGCTCTATGGCTACACCTTC. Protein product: CSATELYGYTF.

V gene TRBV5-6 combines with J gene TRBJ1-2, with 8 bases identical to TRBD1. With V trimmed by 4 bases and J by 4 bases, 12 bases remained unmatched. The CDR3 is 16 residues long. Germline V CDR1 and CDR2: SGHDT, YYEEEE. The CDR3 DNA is TGTGCCAGCAGCACCCCGGGACAGGCTCTAGGCTATGGCTACACCTTC. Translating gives CASSTPGQALGYGYTF.

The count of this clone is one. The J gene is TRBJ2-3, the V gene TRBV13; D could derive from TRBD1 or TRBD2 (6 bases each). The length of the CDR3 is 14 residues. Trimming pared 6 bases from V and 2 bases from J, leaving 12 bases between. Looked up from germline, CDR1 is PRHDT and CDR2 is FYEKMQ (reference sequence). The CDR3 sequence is CASRPGGSTDTQYF. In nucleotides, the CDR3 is TGTGCCAGCAGACCCGGGGGCTCCACAGATACGCAGTATTTT. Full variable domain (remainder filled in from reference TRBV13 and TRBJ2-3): AAGVIQSPRHLIKEKRETATLKCYPIPRHDTVYWYQQGPGQDPQFLISFYEKMQSDKGSIPDRFSAQQFSDYHSELNMSSLELGDSALYFCASRPGGSTDTQYFGPGTRLTVL.